A single sample is the source of the 3 T cell receptor beta chains below, sequenced in a study of cytomegalovirus exposure and HLA in healthy donors. The PCR contained 60 Vbeta and 13 Jbeta primers. Clones were read by immunoSEQ multiplex PCR, and TCRdb kept only the in-frame ones, dropping some. The table shows around 130,000 clones, with just under 80% occurring only once. The sample was PBMCs. These receptors were collected from a man younger than 40 in good health and CMV-seronegative.

The chain uses TRBV6-5 and TRBJ1-1; weak D call: TRBD1 (5 bases). V gave up 6 bases and J gave up 4 bases, with 12 bases separating them. Looked up from germline, CDR1 is MNHEY and CDR2 is SVGAGI. This CDR3 spans 13 amino acids. The CDR3 is CASRAQGATEAFF. The DNA of the CDR3 is TGTGCCAGCAGGGCTCAGGGTGCCACTGAAGCTTTCTTT.

V usage is TRBV5-6 and J usage is TRBJ2-5; TRBD1 matches at 8 bases. Germline assignment: CDR1 SGHDT and CDR2 YYEEEE. The V gene end was trimmed by 0 bases and the J gene end by 5 bases; junction bases not matched to a gene: 6. The CDR3 has 15 residues. The CDR3 sequence is CASSLGTGPGETQYF. CDR3 nucleotides: TGTGCCAGCAGCTTGGGGACAGGGCCTGGGGAGACCCAGTACTTC.

The gene calls are TRBV5-1 and TRBJ2-5, with 15 bases matching TRBD2. With V trimmed by 4 bases and J by 3 bases, 4 bases remained unmatched. Germline CDR1 reads SGHRS; CDR2 reads YFSETQ. CDR3 length: 16 amino acids. The CDR3 sequence is CASSVRTSGGEETQYF. DNA for the CDR3: TGCGCCAGCAGCGTGAGGACTAGCGGGGGGGAAGAGACCCAGTACTTC.